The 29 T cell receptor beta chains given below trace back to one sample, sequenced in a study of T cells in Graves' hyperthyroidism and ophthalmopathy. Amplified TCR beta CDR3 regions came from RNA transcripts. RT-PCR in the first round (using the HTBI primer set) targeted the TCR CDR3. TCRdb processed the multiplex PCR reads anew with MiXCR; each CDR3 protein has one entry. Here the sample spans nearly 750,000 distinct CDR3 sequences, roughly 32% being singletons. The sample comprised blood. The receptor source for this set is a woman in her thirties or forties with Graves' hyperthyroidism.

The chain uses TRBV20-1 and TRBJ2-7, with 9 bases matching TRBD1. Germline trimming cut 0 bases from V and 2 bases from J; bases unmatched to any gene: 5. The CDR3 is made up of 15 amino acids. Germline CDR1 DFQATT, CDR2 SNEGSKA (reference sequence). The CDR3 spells CSARDRGQGPYEQYF. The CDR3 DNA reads TGCAGTGCTAGAGATAGGGGACAGGGACCCTACGAGCAGTACTTC.

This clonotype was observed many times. As DNA, the CDR3 is TGTGCCAGTAGTCCAGTGGGGGAAGCTAACTATGGCTACACCTTC. It specifies CASSPVGEANYGYTF. The genes are TRBV19 and TRBJ1-2; D is possibly TRBD1 (5 bases). V lost 5 bases to trimming and J lost 0 bases, with 13 bases between them. The CDR3 covers 15 residues. Germline V gene sequence: CDR1 LNHDA, CDR2 SQIVND (reference sequence).

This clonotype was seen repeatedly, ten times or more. The DNA of the CDR3 is TGCAGTGCCCTCGACCCTAGGGTAGGAGAGACCCAGTACTTC. It codes for CSALDPRVGETQYF. J is TRBJ2-5 and V is TRBV20-1; D gene ambiguous. V lost 6 bases to trimming and J lost 4 bases, with 18 bases between them. CDR1 is DFQATT and CDR2 is SNEGSKA in the germline V gene (reference sequence). The CDR3 has 14 amino acids.

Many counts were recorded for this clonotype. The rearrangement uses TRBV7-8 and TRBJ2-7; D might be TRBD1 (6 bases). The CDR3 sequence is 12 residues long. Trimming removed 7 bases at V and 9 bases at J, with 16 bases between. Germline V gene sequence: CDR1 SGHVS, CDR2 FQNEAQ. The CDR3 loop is CASTSQGKRQYF. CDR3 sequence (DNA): TGTGCCAGCACCAGTCAGGGGAAACGGCAGTACTTC. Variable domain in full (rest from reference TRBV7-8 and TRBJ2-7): GAGVSQSPRYKVAKRGQDVALRCDPISGHVSLFWYQQALGQGPEFLTYFQNEAQLDKSGLPSDRFFAERPEGSVSTLKIQRTQQEDSAVYLCASTSQGKRQYFGPGTRLTVT.

DNA of the CDR3: TGTGCCAGTAGTACGAGGGACAGCGATCAAGAGACCCAGTACTTC. Its translation is CASSTRDSDQETQYF. The J gene is TRBJ2-5, the V gene TRBV19; 7 bases agree with TRBD1. The V segment lost 4 bases and the J segment 2 bases; nucleotides outside the gene matches: 7. This CDR3 comprises 15 residues. Germline CDR1 and CDR2: LNHDA and SQIVND (reference sequence). Combining the CDR3 with reference TRBV19 and TRBJ2-5 gives the whole variable domain DGGITQSPKYLFRKEGQNVTLSCEQNLNHDAMYWYRQDPGQGLRLIYYSQIVNDFQKGDIAEGYSVSREKKESFPLTVTSAQKNPTAFYLCASSTRDSDQETQYFGPGTRLLVL.

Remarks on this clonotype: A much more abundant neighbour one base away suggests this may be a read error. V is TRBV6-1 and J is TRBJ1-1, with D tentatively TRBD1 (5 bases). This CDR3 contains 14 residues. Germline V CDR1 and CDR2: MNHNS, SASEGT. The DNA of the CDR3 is TGTGCCAGCAGTGACGGGGCTTTGGGGACTGAAGCTCTCTTT. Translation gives CASSDGALGTEALF.

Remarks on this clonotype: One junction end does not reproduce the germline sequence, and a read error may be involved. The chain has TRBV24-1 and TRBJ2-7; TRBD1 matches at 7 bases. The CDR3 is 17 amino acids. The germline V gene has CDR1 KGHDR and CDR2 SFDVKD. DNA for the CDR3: TGTGCCAGCAGTTGGTCAGGACAGGAGGCGAGGGGCTACGAGCAGTACTTC. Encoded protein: CASSWSGQEARGYEQYF.

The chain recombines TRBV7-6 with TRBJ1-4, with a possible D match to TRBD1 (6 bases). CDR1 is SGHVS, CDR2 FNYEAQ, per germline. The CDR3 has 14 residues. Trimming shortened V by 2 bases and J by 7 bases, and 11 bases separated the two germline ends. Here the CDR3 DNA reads TGTGCCAGCAGCTTAAATTTAGGGGGTGAAAAACTGTTTTTT. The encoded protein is CASSLNLGGEKLFF.

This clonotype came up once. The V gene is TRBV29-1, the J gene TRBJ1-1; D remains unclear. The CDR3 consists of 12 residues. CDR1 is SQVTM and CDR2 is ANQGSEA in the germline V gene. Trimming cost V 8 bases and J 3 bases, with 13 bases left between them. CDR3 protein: CSSPVMDTEAFF. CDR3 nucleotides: TGCAGCAGTCCCGTTATGGACACTGAAGCTTTCTTT. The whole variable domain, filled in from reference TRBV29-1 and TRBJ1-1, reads SAVISQKPSRDICQRGTSLTIQCQVDSQVTMMFWYRQQPGQSLTLIATANQGSEATYESGFVIDKFPISRPNLTFSTLTVSNMSPEDSSIYLCSSPVMDTEAFFGQGTRLTVV.

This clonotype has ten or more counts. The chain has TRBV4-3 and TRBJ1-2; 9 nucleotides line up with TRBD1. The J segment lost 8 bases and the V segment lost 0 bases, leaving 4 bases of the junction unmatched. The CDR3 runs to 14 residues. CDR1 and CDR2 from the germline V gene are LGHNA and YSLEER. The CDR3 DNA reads TGCGCCAGCAGCCAAGATACAGGGGGCGGAGGCTACACCTTC. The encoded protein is CASSQDTGGGGYTF.

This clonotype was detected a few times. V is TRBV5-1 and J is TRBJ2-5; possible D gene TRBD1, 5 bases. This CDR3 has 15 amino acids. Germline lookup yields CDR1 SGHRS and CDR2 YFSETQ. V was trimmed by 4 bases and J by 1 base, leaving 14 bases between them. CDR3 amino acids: CASSPLREPQETQYF. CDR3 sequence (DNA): TGCGCCAGCAGCCCCCTCAGGGAACCCCAAGAGACCCAGTACTTC.

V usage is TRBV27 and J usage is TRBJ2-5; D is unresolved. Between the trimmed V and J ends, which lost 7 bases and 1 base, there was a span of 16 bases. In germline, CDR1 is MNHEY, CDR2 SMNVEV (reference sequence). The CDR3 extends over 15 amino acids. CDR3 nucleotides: TGTGCCAGCACCCAAAAGCCCCCTGGCCAAGAGACCCAGTACTTC. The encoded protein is CASTQKPPGQETQYF.

This CDR3 reads CATSRGASGRRDEQFF. CDR3 coding DNA: TGTGCCACCAGCAGAGGGGCTAGCGGGAGGAGGGATGAGCAGTTCTTC. The gene calls are TRBV15 and TRBJ2-7; TRBD2 agrees at 11 bases. The end of the DNA aligns better with TRBJ2-1, so the J call may be wrong. CDR3 length equals 16 residues. Germline CDR1 LNHNV, CDR2 YYDKDF (reference sequence).

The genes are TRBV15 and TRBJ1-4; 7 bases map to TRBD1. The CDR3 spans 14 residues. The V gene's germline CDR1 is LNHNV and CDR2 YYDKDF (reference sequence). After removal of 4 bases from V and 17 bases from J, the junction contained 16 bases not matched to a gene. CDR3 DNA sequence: TGTGCCACCAGCATCGAGGGGGCTAATAAAAAATTTTTTTTT. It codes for CATSIEGANKKFFF.

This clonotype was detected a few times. The CDR3 spells CASSFTGGVGTEAFF. The CDR3 nucleotides are TGTGCCAGCAGCTTTACAGGGGGGGTTGGCACTGAAGCTTTCTTT. This chain links TRBV7-2 with TRBJ1-1; 8 nucleotides line up with TRBD1. Per germline, CDR1 SGHTA and CDR2 FQGNSA. The CDR3 runs to 15 residues. Trimming cost V 3 bases and J 4 bases; bases outside gene matches: 7.

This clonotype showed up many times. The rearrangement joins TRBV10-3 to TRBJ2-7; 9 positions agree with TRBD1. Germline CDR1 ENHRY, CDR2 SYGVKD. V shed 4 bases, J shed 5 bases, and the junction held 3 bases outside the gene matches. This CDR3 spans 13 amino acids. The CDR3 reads CAISAQGADEQYF. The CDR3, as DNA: TGTGCCATCAGTGCACAGGGGGCCGACGAGCAGTACTTC.

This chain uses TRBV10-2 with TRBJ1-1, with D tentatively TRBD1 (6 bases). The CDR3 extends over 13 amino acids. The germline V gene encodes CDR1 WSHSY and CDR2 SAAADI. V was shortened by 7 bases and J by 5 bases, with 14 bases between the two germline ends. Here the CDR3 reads CASMKGGQTEAFF. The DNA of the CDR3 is TGCGCCAGCATGAAGGGGGGCCAGACTGAAGCTTTCTTT.

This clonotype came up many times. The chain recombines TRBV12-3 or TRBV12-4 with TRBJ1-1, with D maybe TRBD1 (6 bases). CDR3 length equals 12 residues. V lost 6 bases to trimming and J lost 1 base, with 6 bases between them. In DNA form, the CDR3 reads TGTGCCAGCAGGACAGGGAACACTGAAGCTTTCTTT. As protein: CASRTGNTEAFF.

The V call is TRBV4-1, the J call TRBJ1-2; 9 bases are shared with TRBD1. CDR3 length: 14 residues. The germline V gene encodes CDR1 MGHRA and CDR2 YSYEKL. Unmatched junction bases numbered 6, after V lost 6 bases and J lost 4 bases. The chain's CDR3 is CASRPPGQGYGYTF. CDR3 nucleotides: TGCGCCAGCAGACCTCCGGGACAGGGCTATGGCTACACCTTC.

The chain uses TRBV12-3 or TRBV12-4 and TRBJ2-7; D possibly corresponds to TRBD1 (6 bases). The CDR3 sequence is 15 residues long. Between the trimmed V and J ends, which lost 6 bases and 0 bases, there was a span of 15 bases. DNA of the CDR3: TGTGCCAGCAGCTTTACCAGGACAGCCTCCTACGAGCAGTACTTC. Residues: CASSFTRTASYEQYF.

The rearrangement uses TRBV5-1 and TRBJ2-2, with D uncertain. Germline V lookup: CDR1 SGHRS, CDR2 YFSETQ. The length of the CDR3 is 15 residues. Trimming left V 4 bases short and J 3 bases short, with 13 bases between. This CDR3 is CASSQVQLDTGELFF. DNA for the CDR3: TGCGCCAGCAGCCAGGTTCAGCTCGACACCGGGGAGCTGTTTTTT.

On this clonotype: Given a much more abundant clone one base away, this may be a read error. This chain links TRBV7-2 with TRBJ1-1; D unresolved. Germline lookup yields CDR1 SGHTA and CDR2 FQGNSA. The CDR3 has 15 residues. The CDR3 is CASSLARAMNTEAFF. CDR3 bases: TGCGCCAGCAGCTTGGCTAGGGCGATGAACACTGAAGCTTTCTTT.

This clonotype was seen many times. The CDR3 DNA follows: TGTGCCAGTAGTGGCGTCAACTCTGGAAACACCATATATTTT. Translation: CASSGVNSGNTIYF. The chain is built from TRBV19 and TRBJ1-3; D ambiguous. This CDR3 contains 14 residues. The V end was cut by 5 bases, the J end by 0 bases, with 8 bases between. Germline loops: CDR1 LNHDA, CDR2 SQIVND (reference sequence).

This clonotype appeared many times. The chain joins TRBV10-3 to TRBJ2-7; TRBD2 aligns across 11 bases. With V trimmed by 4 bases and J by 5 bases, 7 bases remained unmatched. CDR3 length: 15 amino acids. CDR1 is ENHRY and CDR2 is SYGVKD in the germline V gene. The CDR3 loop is CAISVQLAGADEQYF. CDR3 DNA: TGTGCCATCAGTGTTCAACTAGCGGGGGCCGACGAGCAGTACTTC.

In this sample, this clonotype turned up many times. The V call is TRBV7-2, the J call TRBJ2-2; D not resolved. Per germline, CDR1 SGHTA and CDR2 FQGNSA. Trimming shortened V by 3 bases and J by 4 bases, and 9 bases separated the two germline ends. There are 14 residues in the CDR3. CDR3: CASSLARSTGELFF. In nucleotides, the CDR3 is TGTGCCAGCAGCTTGGCGCGGTCCACCGGGGAGCTGTTTTTT.

The CDR3 DNA reads as TGCAGCGTCCCGACTCCGGGACAGACCCAGTACTTC. Translating it yields CSVPTPGQTQYF. The rearrangement joins TRBV29-1 to TRBJ2-5, with D possibly called TRBD1 or TRBD2 (5 bases each). V gave up 6 bases and J gave up 6 bases, with 14 bases separating them. The germline V gene has CDR1 SQVTM and CDR2 ANQGSEA. The CDR3 has 12 amino acids.

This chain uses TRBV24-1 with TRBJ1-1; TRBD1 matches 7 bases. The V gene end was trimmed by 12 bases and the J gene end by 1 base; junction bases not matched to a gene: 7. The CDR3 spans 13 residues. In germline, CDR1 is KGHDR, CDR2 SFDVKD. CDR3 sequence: CALTGLANTEAFF. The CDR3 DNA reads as TGTGCCTTGACAGGGTTGGCGAACACTGAAGCTTTCTTT.

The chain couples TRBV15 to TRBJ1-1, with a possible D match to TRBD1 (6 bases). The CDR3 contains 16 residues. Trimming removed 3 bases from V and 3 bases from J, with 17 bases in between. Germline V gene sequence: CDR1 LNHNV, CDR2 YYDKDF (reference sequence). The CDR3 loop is CATSSGTLEPYTEAFF. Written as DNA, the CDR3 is TGTGCCACCAGCAGCGGGACACTCGAACCCTACACTGAAGCTTTCTTT. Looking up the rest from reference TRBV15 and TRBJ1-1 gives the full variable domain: DAMVIQNPRYQVTQFGKPVTLSCSQTLNHNVMYWYQQKSSQAPKLLFHYYDKDFNNEADTPDNFQSRRPNTSFCFLDIRSPGLGDTAMYLCATSSGTLEPYTEAFFGQGTRLTVV.

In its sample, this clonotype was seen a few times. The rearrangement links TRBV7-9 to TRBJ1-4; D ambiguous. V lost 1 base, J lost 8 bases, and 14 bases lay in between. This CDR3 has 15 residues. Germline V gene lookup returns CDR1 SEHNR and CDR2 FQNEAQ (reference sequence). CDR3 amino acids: CASSLEAGVGEKLFF. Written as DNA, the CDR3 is TGTGCCAGCAGCTTAGAAGCCGGGGTAGGCGAAAAACTGTTTTTT. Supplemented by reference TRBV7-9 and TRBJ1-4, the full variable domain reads DTGVSQNPRHKITKRGQNVTFRCDPISEHNRLYWYRQTLGQGPEFLTYFQNEAQLEKSRLLSDRFSAERPKGSFSTLEIQRTEQGDSAMYLCASSLEAGVGEKLFFGSGTQLSVL.